Each of the 31 T cell receptor beta chains below was sequenced from the same sample in a study of blood T cells in healthy people across ages. A second 7 to 11 cycle PCR used barcoded and J-beta primers. TCRdb re-called the 5' RACE reads with MiXCR, one entry per CDR3 protein. The repertoire holds some 690,000 distinct CDR3 sequences, with about a fifth as singletons. Sequences were obtained from blood. The receptors were sampled from a man aged 70 or older in good health.

The table lists this clonotype with a count of one. The chain recombines TRBV20-1 with TRBJ1-2, with 10 bases that match TRBD1. The CDR3 length is 12 residues. Germline assignment: CDR1 DFQATT and CDR2 SNEGSKA (reference sequence). CDR3 nucleotides: TGCCATCCGGGACAGGGGATCTATGGCTACACCTTC. This sequence encodes CHPGQGIYGYTF.

The chain uses TRBV3-1 and TRBJ1-2, with a tentative D call TRBD1 (5 bases). V dropped 4 bases and J dropped 4 bases, with 16 bases sitting between them. The length of the CDR3 is 15 residues. From germline, CDR1 is LGHDT and CDR2 YNNKEL (reference sequence). The CDR3 is CASSLNLMGGYGYTF. CDR3 coding DNA: TGTGCCAGCAGCCTTAACTTGATGGGGGGCTATGGCTACACCTTC.

This clonotype was counted ten times or more. The rearrangement uses TRBV5-1 and TRBJ2-3; 11 bases map to TRBD2. Trimming at V came to 4 bases and at J to 5 bases, leaving 6 bases not matched to a gene. Germline lookup yields CDR1 SGHRS and CDR2 YFSETQ. The CDR3 contains 15 residues. CDR3 in amino acids: CASSPTSGGRDTQYF. The CDR3 DNA reads TGCGCCAGCAGCCCCACTAGCGGGGGACGAGATACGCAGTATTTT.

To note about this clonotype: Compared with germline, one end of the junction differs, possibly owing to a read error. The chain is built from TRBV7-2 and TRBJ2-3; D tentatively reads TRBD1 or TRBD2 (6 bases each). Per the germline V gene, CDR1 is SGHTA and CDR2 is FQGNSA. The CDR3 consists of 15 residues. This CDR3 is CASILGGSNADTQYF. The CDR3 DNA reads as TGTGCCAGCATCTTAGGGGGGAGTAATGCAGATACGCAGTATTTT. Full variable domain (outside the CDR3, taken from reference TRBV7-2 and TRBJ2-3): GAGVSQSPSNKVTEKGKDVELRCDPISGHTALYWYRQSLGQGLEFLIYFQGNSAPDKSGLPSDRFSAERTGGSVSTLTIQRTQQEDSAVYLCASILGGSNADTQYFGPGTRLTVL.

The chain employs TRBV29-1 and TRBJ2-1, with 9 bases identical to TRBD2. V gave up 3 bases and J gave up 8 bases; unmatched junction bases: 8. Per germline, CDR1 SQVTM and CDR2 ANQGSEA. CDR3 size: 14 residues. CDR3 coding DNA: TGCAGCGTTGATGTTAGCGGGAGTTCGCATGAGCAGTTCTTC. Translated: CSVDVSGSSHEQFF.

The chain couples TRBV10-2 to TRBJ2-3, with TRBD2 identical over 9 bases. The V and J ends lost 3 bases and 3 bases, in that order; junction bases with no gene match: 7. The CDR3 has 16 amino acids. CDR1 and CDR2 (germline): WSHSY, SAAADI. CDR3 residues: CASSDFLAGVTDTQYF. The CDR3 nucleotides read TGCGCCAGCAGTGATTTTTTAGCGGGGGTGACAGATACGCAGTATTTT.

This clonotype was observed a few times. The rearrangement links TRBV7-3 to TRBJ2-1, with TRBD2 as a possible D gene (7 bases). The germline V gene encodes CDR1 SGHTA and CDR2 FQGTGA. The CDR3 has 16 residues. The germline V and J ends were trimmed by 1 base and 6 bases, with 16 bases remaining between them. The DNA for the CDR3 is TGTGCCAGCAGCTTAAGAGCAGGGAGGGACACCAATGAGCAGTTCTTC. Its protein product is CASSLRAGRDTNEQFF.

This clonotype occurred many times. The chain uses TRBV7-9 and TRBJ2-1, with D possibly being TRBD2 (5 bases). Germline values: CDR1 SEHNR, CDR2 FQNEAQ (reference sequence). The CDR3 loop spans 15 amino acids. Trimming stripped 0 bases from V and 8 bases from J, with 14 bases between. This CDR3 reads CASSLALASLDEQFF. The CDR3 DNA reads TGTGCCAGCAGCTTAGCGCTCGCTAGCCTGGATGAGCAGTTCTTC.

The chain links TRBV29-1 to TRBJ1-4; 8 bases agree with TRBD1. CDR3 length: 14 residues. Germline lookup yields CDR1 SQVTM and CDR2 ANQGSEA. Trimming took 7 bases from V and 1 from J; bases not matched to a gene: 5. CDR3 sequence reads: CSDTGGKTNEKLFF. In nucleotides, the CDR3 is TGCAGCGACACAGGGGGGAAAACTAATGAAAAACTGTTTTTT.

The chain employs TRBV7-9 and TRBJ2-3; no definite D call. Looked up from germline, CDR1 is SEHNR and CDR2 is FQNEAQ (reference sequence). The V and J ends lost 1 base and 0 bases respectively, with 11 bases between them. The CDR3 is 16 residues long. Here the CDR3 reads CASSLERVASTDTQYF. The CDR3 DNA reads as TGTGCCAGCAGCTTAGAACGGGTGGCCAGCACAGATACGCAGTATTTT.

V is TRBV9 and J is TRBJ2-2; tentatively, D is TRBD2 (6 bases). Per germline, CDR1 SGDLS and CDR2 YYNGEE. The CDR3 sequence is 15 residues long. V gave up 6 bases and J gave up 5 bases, with 17 bases separating them. The CDR3 bases are TGTGCCAGCACCGGACCCGGGACTCAGACCGGGGAGCTGTTTTTT. Translating it yields CASTGPGTQTGELFF.

This clonotype was detected only a few times. This sequence joins TRBV5-1 and TRBJ2-1, with D maybe TRBD2 (6 bases). Germline values: CDR1 SGHRS, CDR2 YFSETQ. The CDR3 spans 16 residues. V was trimmed by 3 bases and J by 3 bases, leaving 16 bases between them. The CDR3 region has the DNA TGCGCCAGCAGCTCCATCCTGGCGGGGAACTACAATGAGCAGTTCTTC. Protein sequence: CASSSILAGNYNEQFF.

This clonotype was recorded a few times. The chain has TRBV12-3 or TRBV12-4 and TRBJ2-3; perhaps TRBD1 as D (6 bases). The germline V and J ends were trimmed by 4 bases and 2 bases, with 7 bases remaining between them. The CDR3 runs to 13 residues. As DNA, the CDR3 is TGTGCCAGCAGTTGGACAGCCACAGATACGCAGTATTTT. The encoded protein is CASSWTATDTQYF.

The rearrangement uses TRBV5-1 and TRBJ1-1; D possibly corresponds to TRBD1 (6 bases). Germline lookup yields CDR1 SGHRS and CDR2 YFSETQ. The CDR3 runs to 15 residues. V shed 5 bases and J shed 4 bases, with 18 bases lying between them. The DNA for the CDR3 is TGCGCCAGCAGTGAAAGAAACTCAGGGGTCACTGAAGCTTTCTTT. As protein: CASSERNSGVTEAFF.

This clonotype was seen a handful of times. The chain links TRBV11-3 to TRBJ2-2; maybe TRBD1 (5 bases). Trimming shortened V by 5 bases and J by 6 bases, and 16 bases separated the two germline ends. CDR3 length: 15 residues. Germline V CDR1 and CDR2: SGHNT, YENEEA. Written as DNA, the CDR3 is TGTGCCAGCAGCCCTTACTCGCAGGGCGCCGGGGAGCTGTTTTTT. Translation gives CASSPYSQGAGELFF.

This clonotype came up a few times. The chain recombines TRBV14 with TRBJ2-7; D gene unclear. V was shortened by 7 bases and J by 7 bases, with 20 bases between the two germline ends. The CDR3 covers 14 residues. Germline CDR1 and CDR2: SGHDN and FVKESK. The CDR3 DNA sequence: TGTGCCAGCATCAAACCCGGACCCAGCAGGGAGCAGTACTTC. Its translation is CASIKPGPSREQYF.

In this sample, this clonotype turned up a few times. The rearrangement joins TRBV28 to TRBJ2-7, with D perhaps given as TRBD1 or TRBD2 (5 bases each). CDR1 is MDHEN, CDR2 SYDVKM, per germline. V was cut by 3 bases and J by 2 bases, with 11 bases left in between. This CDR3 spans 14 amino acids. CDR3 in amino acids: CASSFSGTTYEQYF. In DNA, the CDR3 is TGTGCCAGCAGTTTTAGTGGGACCACCTACGAGCAGTACTTC.

There are a few counts of this clonotype. V gene TRBV12-5 combines with J gene TRBJ2-3; maybe TRBD2 (6 bases). CDR1 and CDR2 (germline): LGHNT, FRNRAP. This CDR3 has 17 amino acids. V gave up 2 bases and J gave up 1 base, with 16 bases separating them. The DNA for the CDR3 is TGTGCTAGTGGTTTGCCCCTCGGGAGACTCCGCACAGATACGCAGTATTTT. This encodes CASGLPLGRLRTDTQYF.

V and J are TRBV7-2 and TRBJ2-1; 8 bases line up with TRBD1. The trim removed 6 bases at V and 4 bases at J, leaving 2 bases unmatched. The CDR3 spans 13 residues. CDR1 is SGHTA and CDR2 is FQGNSA in the germline V gene. The CDR3 DNA follows: TGTGCCAGCAGTGGACAGGGTTACAATGAGCAGTTCTTC. Amino acid sequence: CASSGQGYNEQFF.

This clonotype has just a few counts. The chain carries TRBV7-2 and TRBJ2-3; 7 nucleotides line up with TRBD2. Trimming cost V 1 base and J 2 bases; bases outside gene matches: 6. This CDR3 spans 16 amino acids. Germline CDR1 SGHTA, CDR2 FQGNSA. The chain's CDR3 is CASSLERLAATDTQYF. The CDR3 DNA is TGTGCCAGCAGCTTAGAACGCCTAGCGGCCACAGATACGCAGTATTTT.

The chain carries TRBV6-2 or TRBV6-3 and TRBJ2-5; D gene uncertain. The CDR3 length is 13 residues. Germline V CDR1 and CDR2: MNHEY, SVGEGT. The V end lost 2 bases, the J end lost 4 bases, and 8 bases lay between the germline ends. CDR3 in DNA: TGTGCCAGCAGTTACAAGGGCACAGAGACCCAGTACTTC. It yields the protein CASSYKGTETQYF.

The chain combines TRBV7-9 with TRBJ1-1, with 8 bases matching TRBD1. With V trimmed by 5 bases and J by 0 bases, 11 bases remained unmatched. This CDR3 has 17 residues. Germline CDR1 and CDR2: SEHNR and FQNEAQ (reference sequence). DNA for the CDR3: TGTGCCAGCAGCCGGGGGACAGGCCTATTCATGAACACTGAAGCTTTCTTT. Encoded protein: CASSRGTGLFMNTEAFF.

This clonotype was counted only a few times. The chain recombines TRBV5-1 with TRBJ2-5, with TRBD2 matching over 7 bases. The CDR3 contains 15 residues. Germline CDR1 reads SGHRS; CDR2 reads YFSETQ. Trimming cost V 3 bases and J 1 base; bases outside gene matches: 6. DNA of the CDR3: TGCGCCAGCAGCTCCCGGACTAGACGCCAAGAGACCCAGTACTTC. Its translation: CASSSRTRRQETQYF.

Ten or more counts support this clonotype. The rearrangement uses TRBV27 and TRBJ2-1, with D possibly being TRBD2 (6 bases). CDR3 length: 14 amino acids. Trimming took off 6 bases at V and 0 bases at J, with 9 bases between the two ends. Germline CDR1 and CDR2: MNHEY and SMNVEV (reference sequence). The CDR3 protein is CASSPGSSYNEQFF. The CDR3 DNA reads as TGTGCCAGCAGCCCCGGGAGCTCCTACAATGAGCAGTTCTTC.

The V and J genes are TRBV11-2 and TRBJ2-7, with a possible D match to TRBD2 (6 bases). Trimming took 2 bases from V and 0 from J, leaving 17 bases between them. The CDR3 runs 17 residues. Germline assignment: CDR1 SGHAT and CDR2 FQNNGV. CDR3 loop: CASSLRMVGGTSYEQYF. The CDR3, as DNA: TGTGCCAGCAGCTTACGAATGGTCGGGGGAACCTCCTACGAGCAGTACTTC.

This clonotype was found many times. The chain is built from TRBV7-2 and TRBJ2-3; the D gene is possibly TRBD1 (6 bases). CDR3 size: 16 residues. CDR1 and CDR2 from the germline V gene are SGHTA and FQGNSA. Trimming removed 2 bases at V and 0 bases at J, with 12 bases between. CDR3 sequence: CASSLLGDTSTDTQYF. The CDR3 region has the DNA TGTGCCAGCAGCTTATTGGGGGACACTAGCACAGATACGCAGTATTTT.

This clonotype was seen a few times. The genes are TRBV18 and TRBJ2-6; TRBD1 aligns across 7 bases. CDR1 KGHSH and CDR2 LQKENI come from the germline V gene. V shed 3 bases, J shed 0 bases, and the junction held 8 bases outside the gene matches. This CDR3 has 18 amino acids. CDR3 in DNA: TGTGCCAGCTCACCGACAGGGCCTGACTCCTCTGGGGCCAACGTCCTGACTTTC. Protein: CASSPTGPDSSGANVLTF.

The J gene is TRBJ2-5, the V gene TRBV20-1; 8 nucleotides line up with TRBD1. The junction had 7 bases not matched to a gene; V was cut back by 4 bases and J by 0 bases. The CDR3 is 15 residues long. Germline loops: CDR1 DFQATT, CDR2 SNEGSKA (reference sequence). Written as DNA, the CDR3 is TGCAGTGCTATACGAACGGGACAGGACCAAGAGACCCAGTACTTC. This sequence encodes CSAIRTGQDQETQYF.

This chain uses TRBV29-1 with TRBJ1-2; D gene unclear. Germline-derived CDR1 and CDR2 are SQVTM and ANQGSEA. The CDR3 covers 14 residues. Deletions cut 0 bases from V and 0 bases from J, with 8 bases between. CDR3: CSVEDAQANYGYTF. The DNA of the CDR3 is TGCAGCGTTGAAGACGCCCAAGCTAACTATGGCTACACCTTC.

The chain combines TRBV20-1 with TRBJ1-2; D may be TRBD1 (6 bases). V was pared by 3 bases and J by 8 bases, with 16 bases between. The CDR3 loop spans 13 amino acids. Germline V gene lookup returns CDR1 DFQATT and CDR2 SNEGSKA (reference sequence). CDR3 sequence reads: CSASSGTSGGYTF. DNA for the CDR3: TGCAGTGCTAGCTCCGGGACAAGTGGCGGCTACACCTTC.

This clonotype has a handful of counts. The chain is built from TRBV20-1 and TRBJ2-1; 10 bases line up with TRBD1. The CDR3 is made up of 14 amino acids. Germline values: CDR1 DFQATT, CDR2 SNEGSKA (reference sequence). Trimming cost V 7 bases and J 5 bases; bases outside gene matches: 8. For the CDR3, the DNA is TGCAGTGTAAGACGGGGACAGGGGAACAATGAGCAGTTCTTC. Its translation is CSVRRGQGNNEQFF.